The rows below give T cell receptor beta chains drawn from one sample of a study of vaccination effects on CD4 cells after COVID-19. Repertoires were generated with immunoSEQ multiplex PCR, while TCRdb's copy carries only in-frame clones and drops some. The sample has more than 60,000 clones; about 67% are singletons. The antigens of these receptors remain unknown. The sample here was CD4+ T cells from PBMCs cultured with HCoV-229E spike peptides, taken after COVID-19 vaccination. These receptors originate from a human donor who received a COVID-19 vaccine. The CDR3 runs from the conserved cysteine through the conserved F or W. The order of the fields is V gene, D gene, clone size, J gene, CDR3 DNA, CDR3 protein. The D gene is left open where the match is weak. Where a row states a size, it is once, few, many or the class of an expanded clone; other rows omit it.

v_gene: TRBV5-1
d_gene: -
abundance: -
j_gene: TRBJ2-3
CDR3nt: TGCGCCAGCAGCTTGTATGGGTACACAGATACGCAGTATTTT
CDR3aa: CASSLYGYTDTQYF

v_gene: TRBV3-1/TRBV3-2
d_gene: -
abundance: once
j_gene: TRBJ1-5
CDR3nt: TGTGCCAGCAGCCAGGGTGGCAATCAGCCCCAGCATTTT
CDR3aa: CASSQGGNQPQHF

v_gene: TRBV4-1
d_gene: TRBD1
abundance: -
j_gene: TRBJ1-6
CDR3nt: TGCGCCAGCAACCTAGGACAGGGTGGCTTACCCCTCCACTTT
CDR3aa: CASNLGQGGLPLHF

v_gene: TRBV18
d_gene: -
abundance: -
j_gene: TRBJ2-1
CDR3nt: TGTGCCAGCTCGCAGGATTTCGGGACTCATGAGCAGTTCTTC
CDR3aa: CASSQDFGTHEQFF

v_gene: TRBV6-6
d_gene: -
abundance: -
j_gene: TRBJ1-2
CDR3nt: TGTGCCAGCAGTTACGATCGGGGGGCGCAGGGCTACACCTTC
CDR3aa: CASSYDRGAQGYTF

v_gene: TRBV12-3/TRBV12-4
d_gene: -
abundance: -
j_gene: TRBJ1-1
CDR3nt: TGTGCCAGCAGTTTTGGAGCGAACACTGAAGCTTTCTTT
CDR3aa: CASSFGANTEAFF

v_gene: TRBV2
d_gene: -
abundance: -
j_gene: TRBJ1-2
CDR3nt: TGTGCCAGCAGGGACAGAAACTATGGCTACACCTTC
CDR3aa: CASRDRNYGYTF

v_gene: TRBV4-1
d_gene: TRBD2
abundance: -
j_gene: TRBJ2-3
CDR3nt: TGCGCCAGCAGCCAGGTAGGACTAGCGGGGGACCGTAGCACAGATACGCAGTATTTT
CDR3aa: CASSQVGLAGDRSTDTQYF

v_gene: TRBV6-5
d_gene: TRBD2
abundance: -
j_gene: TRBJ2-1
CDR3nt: TGTGCCAGCAGGGGGGCTAGCGGGGGGGCTAATGAGCAGTTCTTC
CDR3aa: CASRGASGGANEQFF

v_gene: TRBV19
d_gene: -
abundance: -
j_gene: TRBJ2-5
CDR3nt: TGTGCCAGCGGACAGCGAGAGACCCAGTACTTC
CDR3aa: CASGQRETQYF

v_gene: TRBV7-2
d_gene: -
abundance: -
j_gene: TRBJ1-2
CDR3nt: TGTGCCAGCAGCTTAGTAGTGGGGTACGACTATGGCTACACCTTC
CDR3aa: CASSLVVGYDYGYTF

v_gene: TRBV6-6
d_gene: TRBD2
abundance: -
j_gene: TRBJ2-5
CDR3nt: TGTGCCAGCAGCCTGGGTAGCGGGGATCGGAAGACCCAGTACTTC
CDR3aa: CASSLGSGDRKTQYF

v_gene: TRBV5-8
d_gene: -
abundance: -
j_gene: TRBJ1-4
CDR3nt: TGTGCCAGCAGCCTGGGGCCGGGGGGTCCTAATGAAAAACTGTTTTTT
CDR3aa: CASSLGPGGPNEKLFF

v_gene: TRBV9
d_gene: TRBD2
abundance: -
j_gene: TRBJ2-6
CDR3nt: TGTGCCGGGAGGGGTGATGGGGCCAACGTCCTGACTTTC
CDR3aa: CAGRGDGANVLTF

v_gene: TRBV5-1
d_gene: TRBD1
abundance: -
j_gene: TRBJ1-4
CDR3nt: TGCGCCAGCAGCTTAGGGTGGGCAGGGGGTGCCACAAATGAAAAACTGTTTTTT
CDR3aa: CASSLGWAGGATNEKLFF

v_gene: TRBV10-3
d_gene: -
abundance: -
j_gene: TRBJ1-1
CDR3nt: TGTGCCACCAAAGACAATCTGAACACTGAAGCTTTCTTT
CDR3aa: CATKDNLNTEAFF

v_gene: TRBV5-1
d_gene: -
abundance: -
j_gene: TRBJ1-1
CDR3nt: TGCGCCAGCAGCTTGGGAGGGGTTGAAGCTTTCTTT
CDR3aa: CASSLGGVEAFF

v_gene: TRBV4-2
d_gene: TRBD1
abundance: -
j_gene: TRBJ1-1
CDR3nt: TGTGCCAGCAGCCAAGGGACAGGGTTCGGCACTGAAGCTTTCTTT
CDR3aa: CASSQGTGFGTEAFF

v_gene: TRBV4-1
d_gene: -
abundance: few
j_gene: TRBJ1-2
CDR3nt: TGCGCCAGCAGCCAAGGTGGCGGCGGAATCTATGGCTACACCTTC
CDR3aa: CASSQGGGGIYGYTF

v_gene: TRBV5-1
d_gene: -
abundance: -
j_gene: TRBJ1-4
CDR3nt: TGCGCCAGCAGCTTGGTAGTTTCAGGGAGCGGGGCTGAAAAACTGTTTTTT
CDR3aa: CASSLVVSGSGAEKLFF

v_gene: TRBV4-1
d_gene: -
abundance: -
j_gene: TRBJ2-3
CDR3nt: TGCGCCAGCAGCTCGGGGGATACGCAGTATTTT
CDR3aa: CASSSGDTQYF

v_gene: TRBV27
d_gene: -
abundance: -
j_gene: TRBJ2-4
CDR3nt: TGTGCCAGCAGTCCCCTCGGGGGGCGGGTCAAAAACATTCAGTACTTC
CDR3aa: CASSPLGGRVKNIQYF

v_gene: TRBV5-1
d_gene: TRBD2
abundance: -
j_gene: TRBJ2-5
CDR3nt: TGCGCCAGCAGCTTGTCCGGGGGGCAAGAGACCCAGTACTTC
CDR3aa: CASSLSGGQETQYF

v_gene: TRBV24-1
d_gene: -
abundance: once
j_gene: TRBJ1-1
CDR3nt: TGTGCCACCAGAGTTCAGGGCACTGAAGCTTTCTTT
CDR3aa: CATRVQGTEAFF